This is a list of T cell receptor beta chains from one sample in a study of cytomegalovirus exposure and HLA in healthy donors. Here immunoSEQ multiplex PCR was the method, and the copy in TCRdb shows in-frame clones only, minus some. The sample records approximately 130,000 clones, about four fifths being singletons. The material sequenced was PBMCs. The receptors come from a man aged 25 to 45 in good health and CMV-seronegative. CDR3s include the opening cysteine and the closing phenylalanine or tryptophan. Each record gives: J gene, clone size, V gene, D gene, CDR3 length, CDR3 protein, CDR3 DNA. A D gene is named only where the DNA matches it firmly. Expanded clones are given a class, and other clones once, few, many or no size at all.

TRBJ2-1 | once | TRBV7-8 | TRBD2 | 15 | CASSPARGGPNEQFF | TGTGCCAGCAGCCCGGCCCGGGGGGGCCCGAATGAGCAGTTCTTC
TRBJ1-1 | few | TRBV10-3 | TRBD1 | 14 | CAIADRGGLAEAFF | TGTGCCATCGCAGACAGGGGAGGGTTGGCTGAAGCTTTCTTT
TRBJ2-2 | . | TRBV30 | . | 14 | CAWGLPIPTGELFF | TGTGCCTGGGGCCTTCCGATCCCTACCGGGGAGCTGTTTTTT
TRBJ2-7 | . | TRBV7-6 | . | 13 | CASSLNQGGEQYF | TGTGCCAGCAGCTTAAACCAGGGTGGCGAGCAGTACTTC
TRBJ1-5 | few | TRBV18 | . | 15 | CASSPQQGSNQPQHF | TGTGCCAGCTCACCCCAACAGGGTAGCAATCAGCCCCAGCATTTT
TRBJ2-4 | . | TRBV5-1 | . | 14 | CASSLDLGRNIQYF | TGCGCCAGCAGCTTGGATCTGGGCAGAAACATTCAGTACTTC
TRBJ1-4 | once | TRBV11-2 | . | 15 | CASSLVTELNEKLFF | TGTGCCAGCAGCTTAGTGACAGAATTAAATGAAAAACTGTTTTTT
TRBJ2-7 | once | TRBV6-1 | TRBD2 | 13 | CASSDGGGYEQYF | TGTGCCAGCAGTGACGGGGGAGGGTACGAGCAGTACTTC
TRBJ2-1 | once | TRBV29-1 | . | 15 | CSVDTFLRGRIEQFF | TGCAGCGTGGACACTTTTCTGCGGGGGCGCATTGAGCAGTTCTTC
TRBJ2-3 | . | TRBV4-3 | . | 14 | CASSQVKPPDTQYF | TGCGCCAGCAGCCAAGTCAAGCCGCCAGATACGCAGTATTTT